These 32 T cell receptor beta chains came from one sample sequenced in a study of shared clonotypes between healthy human individuals. Method: immunoSEQ multiplex PCR; TCRdb's copy keeps in-frame clones and lacks some. The sample shows about 2.3 million clones, over 85% of them seen only once. Material: naive CD4+ T cells from PBMCs. Subset described: CD45RA+ positively selected. The receptors stem from a man younger than 35 in good health. Some clones in this sample may be carry-over from other donors' samples.

On this clone: This sample also contains other DNA sequences that code for the same CDR3. The gene calls are TRBV7-9 and TRBJ2-3; no reliable D call. V was trimmed by 2 bases and J by 0 bases, leaving 0 bases between them. The CDR3 is 12 residues long. Germline V gene sequence: CDR1 SEHNR, CDR2 FQNEAQ (reference sequence). Here the CDR3 DNA reads TGTGCCAGCAGCTTAAGCACAGATACGCAGTATTTT. Its translation: CASSLSTDTQYF.

The CDR3 bases are TGCGCCAGCAGCTTGGGCGGGACAAATCAGCCCCAGCATTTT. Its translation: CASSLGGTNQPQHF. This chain uses TRBV5-1 with TRBJ1-5; D perhaps matches TRBD1 (6 bases). Germline lookup yields CDR1 SGHRS and CDR2 YFSETQ. The CDR3 contains 14 residues. V was trimmed by 0 bases and J by 4 bases, leaving 8 bases between them. The full variable domain, its missing parts supplied by reference TRBV5-1 and TRBJ1-5, is KAGVTQTPRYLIKTRGQQVTLSCSPISGHRSVSWYQQTPGQGLQFLFEYFSETQRNKGNFPGRFSGRQFSNSRSEMNVSTLELGDSALYLCASSLGGTNQPQHFGDGTRLSIL.

A note on this clone: Other DNA sequences of this sample code for an identical CDR3. This chain joins TRBV7-6 and TRBJ2-3; no firm D call. V was pared by 5 bases and J by 3 bases, with 6 bases between. The germline V gene has CDR1 SGHVS and CDR2 FNYEAQ. CDR3 size: 12 residues. In DNA, the CDR3 is TGTGCCAGCAGCCCCGGGACAGATACGCAGTATTTT. Protein: CASSPGTDTQYF.

The chain recombines TRBV28 with TRBJ1-4, with a possible D match to TRBD1 (6 bases). CDR1 is MDHEN, CDR2 SYDVKM, per germline. CDR3 length equals 15 residues. V gave up 5 bases and J gave up 3 bases, with 13 bases separating them. As DNA, the CDR3 is TGTGCCAGCAGTAGTGTGGGGGCAGCTAATGAAAAACTGTTTTTT. This codes for CASSSVGAANEKLFF.

The CDR3 DNA reads as TGTGCCAGCAGCTTACTTGGGTTGGAAGCTTTCTTT. Translation gives CASSLLGLEAFF. The rearrangement links TRBV7-2 to TRBJ1-1, with D uncertain. The germline V and J ends were trimmed by 2 bases and 8 bases, with 9 bases remaining between them. CDR1 is SGHTA and CDR2 is FQGNSA in the germline V gene. This CDR3 comprises 12 residues. The variable domain in full, with the rest retrieved from reference TRBV7-2 and TRBJ1-1, is GAGVSQSPSNKVTEKGKDVELRCDPISGHTALYWYRQSLGQGLEFLIYFQGNSAPDKSGLPSDRFSAERTGGSVSTLTIQRTQQEDSAVYLCASSLLGLEAFFGQGTRLTVV.

This clone occurred once. The V gene is TRBV7-8, the J gene TRBJ2-3, with 8 bases aligning to TRBD2. This CDR3 is built from 19 residues. CDR1 is SGHVS and CDR2 is FQNEAQ in the germline V gene. The ends lost 1 base at V and 5 bases at J; junction bases unmatched: 17. The CDR3 DNA follows: TGTGCCAGCAGCTTAGGGAGCGGGAGTTTGATAGTGGCCAAAGATACGCAGTATTTT. Translation: CASSLGSGSLIVAKDTQYF.

The chain uses TRBV10-3 and TRBJ1-2; D call uncertain. CDR3 size: 12 residues. CDR1 and CDR2 from the germline V gene are ENHRY and SYGVKD. Trimming stripped 7 bases from V and 4 bases from J, with 10 bases between. The CDR3 reads CAITSRGYGYTF. CDR3 sequence (DNA): TGTGCCATCACCAGTCGTGGCTATGGCTACACCTTC.

Comment on this clone: Other DNA sequences in this sample translate to the same CDR3. The V and J genes are TRBV29-1 and TRBJ2-3; 7 bases agree with TRBD2. Germline loops: CDR1 SQVTM, CDR2 ANQGSEA. V trimming: 5 bases; J trimming: 1 base; junction bases outside the gene matches: 0. The CDR3 loop spans 12 amino acids. The CDR3 is CSVTSGTDTQYF. CDR3 in DNA: TGCAGCGTTACTAGCGGCACAGATACGCAGTATTTT.

The chain combines TRBV28 with TRBJ2-6; unclear D gene. Germline CDR1 and CDR2: MDHEN and SYDVKM. The CDR3 runs to 14 residues. The V end was cut by 5 bases, the J end by 1 base, with 6 bases between. For the CDR3, the DNA is TGTGCCAGCAGTAGGTATTCTGGGGCCAACGTCCTGACTTTC. Encoded protein: CASSRYSGANVLTF.

The chain has TRBV9 and TRBJ2-3; TRBD1 matches at 7 bases. V dropped 3 bases and J dropped 6; count of bases not matched to a gene: 13. This CDR3 is built from 16 residues. Germline V gene data show CDR1 as SGDLS and CDR2 as YYNGEE. This CDR3 is CASSGPTGSRGDTQYF. CDR3 in DNA: TGTGCCAGCAGCGGGCCGACAGGGTCCCGCGGGGATACGCAGTATTTT.

This chain joins TRBV5-1 and TRBJ2-1, with 9 bases aligning to TRBD1. After removal of 3 bases from V and 8 bases from J, the junction contained 18 bases not matched to a gene. CDR1 and CDR2 (germline): SGHRS, YFSETQ. CDR3 length equals 18 residues. CDR3 bases: TGCGCCAGCAGCTCCGAACCCTCCGGGACAGGGCCAGGGGATGAGCAGTTCTTC. The encoded protein is CASSSEPSGTGPGDEQFF. The full variable domain, its missing parts supplied by reference TRBV5-1 and TRBJ2-1, is KAGVTQTPRYLIKTRGQQVTLSCSPISGHRSVSWYQQTPGQGLQFLFEYFSETQRNKGNFPGRFSGRQFSNSRSEMNVSTLELGDSALYLCASSSEPSGTGPGDEQFFGPGTRLTVL.

The V and J genes are TRBV7-9 and TRBJ1-6; D might be TRBD1 (6 bases). Between the trimmed V and J ends, which lost 2 bases and 10 bases, there was a span of 9 bases. This CDR3 is built from 13 residues. From germline, CDR1 is SEHNR and CDR2 FQNEAQ (reference sequence). The CDR3 DNA reads TGTGCCAGCAGCTTATCGGGGGGCTCACCCCTCCACTTT. It translates to CASSLSGGSPLHF.

To note about this clone: The sample has other DNA sequences that encode this CDR3 too. The V and J genes are TRBV7-3 and TRBJ2-5, with D perhaps TRBD2 (5 bases). The ends were cut back, 2 bases at V and 2 bases at J, with 6 bases in the middle. The germline V gene encodes CDR1 SGHTA and CDR2 FQGTGA. This CDR3 has 13 amino acids. CDR3 sequence: CASSLRGQETQYF. CDR3 in DNA: TGTGCCAGCAGCTTACGAGGGCAAGAGACCCAGTACTTC.

This chain links TRBV5-4 with TRBJ2-3, with D possibly TRBD1 on 6 matching bases. This CDR3 is built from 15 residues. The V end was cut by 2 bases, the J end by 0 bases, with 10 bases between. Germline loops: CDR1 SGHNT, CDR2 YYREEE (reference sequence). The CDR3 DNA is TGTGCCAGCAGCTTAAGGACAGTGAGCACAGATACGCAGTATTTT. Amino acid sequence: CASSLRTVSTDTQYF.

The rearrangement joins TRBV25-1 to TRBJ1-4, with 12 bases fitting TRBD1. Losses at the gene ends were 4 bases for V and 11 bases for J; bases not matched to a gene: 11. Germline lookup yields CDR1 MGHDK and CDR2 SYGVNS. This CDR3 has 16 amino acids. As DNA, the CDR3 is TGTGCCAGCAGTGTCGCCACCGGGACAGGGGGCGGTAAACTGTTTTTT. Protein sequence: CASSVATGTGGGKLFF.

The chain employs TRBV5-4 and TRBJ2-6; D may be TRBD1 (6 bases). The CDR3 totals 15 residues. Trimming stripped 4 bases from V and 6 bases from J, with 14 bases between. Per the germline V gene, CDR1 is SGHNT and CDR2 is YYREEE (reference sequence). CDR3 amino acids: CASSLGGPEANVLTF. The CDR3 DNA is TGTGCCAGCAGCCTAGGGGGACCAGAGGCCAACGTCCTGACTTTC.

Comment on this clone: At one boundary the junction diverges from the germline segment, which might be a read error. The chain couples TRBV7-8 to TRBJ2-5, with D possibly being TRBD1 (6 bases). CDR1 is SGHVS and CDR2 is FQNEAQ in the germline V gene. The CDR3 consists of 17 residues. Here the CDR3 reads CASSLGTQGPNQGTQYF. The CDR3 DNA follows: TGTGCCAGCAGCTTAGGGACTCAGGGGCCTAACCAAGGGACCCAGTACTTC.

V and J are TRBV9 and TRBJ2-3; no clear D. The CDR3 totals 14 residues. V was shortened by 1 base and J by 0 bases, with 6 bases between the two germline ends. Germline assignment: CDR1 SGDLS and CDR2 YYNGEE. CDR3 sequence (DNA): TGTGCCAGCAGCGTATTTCTTAGCACAGATACGCAGTATTTT. It translates to CASSVFLSTDTQYF.

The V gene is TRBV5-1, the J gene TRBJ2-7, with TRBD1 identical over 10 bases. V lost 3 bases and J lost 6; bases outside the gene matches: 6. CDR1 is SGHRS and CDR2 is YFSETQ in the germline V gene. This CDR3 is built from 14 residues. The CDR3 spells CASSSRDRGSEQYF. In DNA, the CDR3 is TGCGCCAGCAGCTCCCGGGACAGGGGTTCCGAGCAGTACTTC.

The chain links TRBV29-1 to TRBJ2-5, with 7 bases lining up with TRBD2. The CDR3 runs 12 residues. CDR1 SQVTM and CDR2 ANQGSEA come from the germline V gene. V was clipped by 7 bases and J by 4 bases; unmatched bases: 6. The CDR3 DNA sequence: TGCAGCGAGCTTAGCGGGTCAGAGACCCAGTACTTC. Amino acids: CSELSGSETQYF.

This clone was detected only once. V gene TRBV11-2 combines with J gene TRBJ2-2; TRBD2 matches at 8 bases. Trimming removed 5 bases from V and 4 bases from J; junction bases left unmatched: 15. Germline-derived CDR1 and CDR2 are SGHAT and FQNNGV. The CDR3 sequence is 18 residues long. DNA for the CDR3: TGTGCCAGCAGCCCCGATGTTAGACTAGCGATTGGCACCGGGGAGCTGTTTTTT. This gives the protein CASSPDVRLAIGTGELFF.

V is TRBV4-1 and J is TRBJ2-7; D perhaps matches TRBD2 (5 bases). The V end was cut by 4 bases, the J end by 0 bases, with 19 bases between. The germline gives CDR1 MGHRA, CDR2 YSYEKL. This CDR3 contains 17 residues. The CDR3 here is CASSRGLLPGSSYEQYF. The DNA of the CDR3 is TGCGCCAGCAGCCGTGGTCTGTTGCCGGGGAGCTCCTACGAGCAGTACTTC.

CDR3 protein: CASSDRQDQPQHF. The CDR3 DNA sequence: TGTGCCAGCAGTGACAGGCAGGATCAGCCCCAGCATTTT. V gene TRBV2 combines with J gene TRBJ1-5, with D unclear. The V gene lost 3 bases and the J gene lost 5 bases, with 8 bases spanning the gap. Germline V gene data show CDR1 as SNHLY and CDR2 as FYNNEI. CDR3 size: 13 residues.

The chain carries TRBV28 and TRBJ1-4, with TRBD1 identical over 7 bases. The CDR3 spans 15 residues. The germline gives CDR1 MDHEN, CDR2 SYDVKM. The V segment lost 5 bases and the J segment 6 bases; nucleotides outside the gene matches: 9. The CDR3 DNA reads as TGTGCCAGCAGTCTCAATCAGGGGGTGGATGAAAAACTGTTTTTT. Translated: CASSLNQGVDEKLFF.

CDR3 DNA sequence: TGTGCCAGCAGCTCTGGATCACACACAGATACGCAGTATTTT. It encodes CASSSGSHTDTQYF. The V gene is TRBV7-2, the J gene TRBJ2-3; no reliable D call. V lost 4 bases, J lost 2 bases, and 10 bases lay in between. Germline V gene sequence: CDR1 SGHTA, CDR2 FQGNSA. The CDR3 totals 14 residues. Full variable domain (missing parts from reference TRBV7-2 and TRBJ2-3): GAGVSQSPSNKVTEKGKDVELRCDPISGHTALYWYRQSLGQGLEFLIYFQGNSAPDKSGLPSDRFSAERTGGSVSTLTIQRTQQEDSAVYLCASSSGSHTDTQYFGPGTRLTVL.

The chain uses TRBV29-1 and TRBJ1-4; D not resolved. CDR1 is SQVTM and CDR2 is ANQGSEA in the germline V gene. This CDR3 is built from 12 residues. Trimming left V 4 bases short and J 4 bases short, with 7 bases between. This CDR3 reads CSVVSVNEKLFF. As DNA, the CDR3 is TGCAGCGTTGTGTCAGTTAATGAAAAACTGTTTTTT.

The chain joins TRBV10-3 to TRBJ2-5; 12 nucleotides match TRBD2. With 4 bases clipped from V and 4 bases from J, the junction kept 7 bases outside the gene matches. The germline CDR1 and CDR2 sequences are ENHRY and SYGVKD. The CDR3 has 16 residues. CDR3 sequence reads: CAISGLAGGQLETQYF. As DNA, the CDR3 is TGTGCCATCAGTGGGCTAGCGGGAGGGCAACTAGAGACCCAGTACTTC.

The chain combines TRBV19 with TRBJ1-5, with 11 bases fitting TRBD1. Germline V gene sequence: CDR1 LNHDA, CDR2 SQIVND (reference sequence). The CDR3 is 16 residues long. With 4 bases clipped from V and 2 bases from J, the junction kept 4 bases outside the gene matches. In DNA form, the CDR3 reads TGTGCCAGTAGTACCGGGACAGGGGGGGGCAATCAGCCCCAGCATTTT. Translating gives CASSTGTGGGNQPQHF.

The V gene is TRBV15, the J gene TRBJ2-1; tentatively, D is TRBD1 (6 bases). The CDR3 covers 15 residues. Germline values: CDR1 LNHNV, CDR2 YYDKDF (reference sequence). Trimming took 3 bases from V and 0 from J, leaving 9 bases between them. The CDR3 region has the DNA TGTGCCACCAGCAGGGGCAGGGGCTCCTACAATGAGCAGTTCTTC. Residues: CATSRGRGSYNEQFF.

The gene calls are TRBV30 and TRBJ1-3, with D unresolved. The CDR3 is 13 residues long. The ends were cut back, 0 bases at V and 7 bases at J, with 10 bases in the middle. The germline gives CDR1 GTSNPN, CDR2 SVGIG (reference sequence). CDR3 nucleotide sequence: TGTGCCTGGAGTGTAAACTCTAGGAACACCATATATTTT. Its translation is CAWSVNSRNTIYF.

The genes are TRBV5-1 and TRBJ2-1; possible D gene TRBD2, 6 bases. Germline V gives CDR1 SGHRS, CDR2 YFSETQ. The CDR3 totals 18 residues. Trimming took 2 bases from V and 0 from J, leaving 18 bases between them. In nucleotides, the CDR3 is TGCGCCAGCAGCTTATTCCCCCAGCAGGAGGGCTCCTACAATGAGCAGTTCTTC. Its protein product is CASSLFPQQEGSYNEQFF. Full variable domain (remainder filled in from reference TRBV5-1 and TRBJ2-1): KAGVTQTPRYLIKTRGQQVTLSCSPISGHRSVSWYQQTPGQGLQFLFEYFSETQRNKGNFPGRFSGRQFSNSRSEMNVSTLELGDSALYLCASSLFPQQEGSYNEQFFGPGTRLTVL.

This clone was seen once. The V call is TRBV6-1, the J call TRBJ2-7, with 8 bases matching TRBD1. Germline CDR1 MNHNS, CDR2 SASEGT. V gave up 5 bases and J gave up 6 bases; unmatched junction bases: 9. The CDR3 length is 14 residues. The DNA of the CDR3 is TGTGCCAGCAGTTCGGACAGGGCGTACGGCGAGCAGTACTTC. This sequence encodes CASSSDRAYGEQYF.